This TCR beta chain was obtained from a study of cytomegalovirus exposure and HLA in healthy donors. Study-level information: Unique TCRs numbering roughly 85 million, obtained from HLA-typed donors, made up an early data release. Among about 380 genotyped donors, about 85% fell in the Caucasian-associated ancestry cluster. Overall study findings and caveats: Relative to the approximately 680-donor mean, N-insertions were reportedly fewer in an Asian-associated ancestry cluster in a later analysis. Association with HLA alleles at 0.05 false discovery rate was found for some 18,000 TCR beta sequences in a later analysis.

Per germline, CDR1 LNHDA and CDR2 SQIVND (reference sequence). Ends included, the CDR3 has 13 residues. Amplification used 60 Vbeta primers and 13 Jbeta primers. Profiled with immunoSEQ multiplex PCR; TCRdb holds only in-frame clones, not every one. The sample lists approximately 75,000 clones, 60% to 85% seen once, with approximately 1.1% in the top ten. On this clone: Its antigen is as yet unknown. Because the CDR3's place on the DNA is in doubt, the DNA is left out and the CDR3 is given as listed by TCRdb.

This sequence was found in a male donor in good health and CMV-seronegative. The chain employs TRBV19 and TRBJ1-5; TRBD1, as called in the table, went unchecked against the DNA. The material sequenced was PBMCs. The CDR3 here is CASTSDRFRAQHF.